The text below deals with one TCR beta chain. No antigen is known for it. The J segment lost 3 bases and the V segment lost 8 bases, leaving 13 bases of the junction unmatched. CDR3 length: 14 amino acids. Germline V CDR1 and CDR2: DFQATT, SNEGSKA (reference sequence). The sample originates from a study of T cell repertoires in cytomegalovirus infection. Using its own MiXCR run on the reads, TCRdb lists one record per CDR3 protein. The sample holds approximately 170,000 distinct CDR3 sequences, under 15% seen once. Study results and limitations: The response measured ex vivo was dominated by TCR beta clonotypes (HLA-C-restricted and CMV-specific).

The chain couples TRBV20-1 to TRBJ2-7; 7 nucleotides match TRBD1. The sample taken for sequencing was PBMCs. The sequence derives from a human donor in good health (CMV status not recorded). Some clones in this sample may be carry-over from other donors' samples. CDR3 DNA: TGCAGTCCCAACCCGGGACAGATCATCTACGAGCAGTACTTC. It translates to CSPNPGQIIYEQYF.